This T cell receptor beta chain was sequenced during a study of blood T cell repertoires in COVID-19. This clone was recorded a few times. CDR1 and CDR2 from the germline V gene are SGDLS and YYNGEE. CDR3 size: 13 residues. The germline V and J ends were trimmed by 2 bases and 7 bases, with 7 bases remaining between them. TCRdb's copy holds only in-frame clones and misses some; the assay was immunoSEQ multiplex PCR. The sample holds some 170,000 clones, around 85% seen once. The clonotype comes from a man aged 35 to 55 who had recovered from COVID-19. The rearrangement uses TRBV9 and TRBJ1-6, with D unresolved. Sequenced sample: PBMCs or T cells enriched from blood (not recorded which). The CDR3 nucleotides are TGTGCCAGCAGCGTTAAATTAAATTCACCCCTCCACTTT. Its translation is CASSVKLNSPLHF.